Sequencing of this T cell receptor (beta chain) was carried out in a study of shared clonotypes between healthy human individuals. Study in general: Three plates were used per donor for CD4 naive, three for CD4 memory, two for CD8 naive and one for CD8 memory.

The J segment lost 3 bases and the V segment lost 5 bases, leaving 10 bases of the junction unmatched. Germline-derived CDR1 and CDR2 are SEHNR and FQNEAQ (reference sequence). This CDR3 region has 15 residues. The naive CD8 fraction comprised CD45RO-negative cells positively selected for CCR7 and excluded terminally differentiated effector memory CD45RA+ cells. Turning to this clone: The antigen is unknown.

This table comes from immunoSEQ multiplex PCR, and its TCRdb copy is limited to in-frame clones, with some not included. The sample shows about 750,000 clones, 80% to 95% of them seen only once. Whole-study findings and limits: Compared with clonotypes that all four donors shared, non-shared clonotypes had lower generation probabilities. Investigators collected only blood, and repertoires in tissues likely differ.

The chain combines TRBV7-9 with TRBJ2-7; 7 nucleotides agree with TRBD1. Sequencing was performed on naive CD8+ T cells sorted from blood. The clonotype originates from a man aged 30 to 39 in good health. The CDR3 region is CASSTSRDRLYEQYF. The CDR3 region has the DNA TGTGCCAGCAGCACGAGCCGGGACAGACTCTACGAGCAGTACTTC.